The next 8 T cell receptor beta chains were all read from a single sample in a study of cytomegalovirus exposure and HLA in healthy donors. PCR primers comprised 60 Vbeta and 13 Jbeta primers. Repertoires were generated with immunoSEQ multiplex PCR, while TCRdb's copy carries only in-frame clones and drops some. The sample has approximately 150,000 clones, roughly 72% seen once. Source material: PBMCs. All receptors derive from a man aged 40-49 years in good health and CMV-seronegative.

J is TRBJ1-1 and V is TRBV7-3; D is perhaps TRBD1 (5 bases). Trimming took 1 base from V and 4 from J, leaving 13 bases between them. The CDR3 extends over 15 amino acids. Per the germline V gene, CDR1 is SGHTA and CDR2 is FQGTGA. The chain's CDR3 is CASSLMRTGGTEAFF. CDR3 DNA: TGTGCCAGCAGCTTAATGCGTACCGGGGGCACTGAAGCTTTCTTT.

The CDR3 loop reads CAKRGAGANVLTF. CDR3 nucleotides: TGTGCGAAGCGCGGAGCTGGGGCCAACGTCCTGACTTTC. The V and J genes are TRBV30 and TRBJ2-6; D not certain. Germline assignment: CDR1 GTSNPN and CDR2 SVGIG (reference sequence). The CDR3 spans 13 residues. The variable domain in full, completed from reference TRBV30 and TRBJ2-6, reads SQTIHQWPATLVQPVGSPLSLECTVEGTSNPNLYWYRQAAGRGLQLLFYSVGIGQISSEVPQNLSASRPQDRQFILSSKKLLLSDSGFYLCAKRGAGANVLTFGAGSRLTVL.

This sequence joins TRBV7-9 and TRBJ1-4; 9 bases align to TRBD1. With V trimmed by 5 bases and J by 8 bases, 9 bases remained unmatched. Germline V CDR1 and CDR2: SEHNR, FQNEAQ (reference sequence). The CDR3 runs to 15 residues. CDR3 region: CASSPGTGRGEKLFF. Written as DNA, the CDR3 is TGTGCCAGCAGCCCGGGGACAGGGCGGGGAGAAAAACTGTTTTTT.

The chain couples TRBV9 to TRBJ1-1; TRBD1 matches 10 bases. Trimming cost V 2 bases and J 5 bases; bases outside gene matches: 9. Per germline, CDR1 SGDLS and CDR2 YYNGEE. This CDR3 is 16 amino acids long. The CDR3 sequence: CASSVDRQGAGTEAFF. CDR3 in DNA: TGTGCCAGCAGCGTCGATCGACAGGGGGCAGGTACTGAAGCTTTCTTT.

This CDR3 is CASVGASDLGKLFF. The CDR3 DNA is TGTGCATCTGTGGGAGCCTCGGACCTTGGAAAACTGTTTTTT. The chain links TRBV28 to TRBJ1-4; D is undetermined. CDR1 and CDR2 from the germline V gene are MDHEN and SYDVKM. The CDR3 spans 14 residues.

The V gene is TRBV6-1, the J gene TRBJ2-7; perhaps TRBD1 as D (6 bases). The CDR3 totals 14 residues. V dropped 6 bases and J dropped 3 bases, with 15 bases sitting between them. Germline V lookup: CDR1 MNHNS, CDR2 SASEGT. The CDR3 DNA reads TGTGCCAGCAGGGGCGTTGGGGGACACTACGAGCAGTACTTC. Residues: CASRGVGGHYEQYF.

A few counts support this clone. This CDR3 reads CASSSLGGNEKLFF. The CDR3 DNA is TGCGCCAGCAGCTCTTTGGGGGGTAATGAAAAACTGTTTTTT. The V gene is TRBV5-1, the J gene TRBJ1-4; D is possibly TRBD1 (5 bases). Trimming shortened V by 3 bases and J by 4 bases, and 10 bases separated the two germline ends. CDR3 length: 14 amino acids. Per the germline V gene, CDR1 is SGHRS and CDR2 is YFSETQ.

This clone was seen only a few times. V and J are TRBV6-5 and TRBJ2-1; possible D gene TRBD2, 5 bases. This CDR3 spans 13 amino acids. V shed 5 bases and J shed 3 bases, with 8 bases lying between them. Germline V gives CDR1 MNHEY, CDR2 SVGAGI. The CDR3 bases are TGTGCCAGCAGTGACCGGGACTACAATGAGCAGTTCTTC. Translated: CASSDRDYNEQFF.